This T cell receptor beta chain was obtained from a study of T cell changes during pregnancy in multiple sclerosis. Data came from immunoSEQ multiplex PCR; TCRdb stores just in-frame clones and leaves some out. The sample yields 69,000 or so clones, 85% to 95% seen once. Germline CDR1 is SGHDT and CDR2 is YYEEEE. The V gene end was trimmed by 1 base and the J gene end by 8 bases; junction bases not matched to a gene: 9. The CDR3 contains 15 residues. Sample: peripheral blood, taken before pregnancy. This clonotype was obtained from a female donor with multiple sclerosis, enrolled in a pregnancy study. The chain carries TRBV5-6 and TRBJ2-1; 7 nucleotides line up with TRBD2. The CDR3 loop reads CASSLPREGRDEQFF. The CDR3 DNA follows: TGTGCCAGCAGCTTGCCGAGGGAGGGCCGGGATGAGCAGTTCTTC.